The rows below give T cell receptor beta chains drawn from one sample of a study of cytomegalovirus exposure and HLA in healthy donors. Sequencing used immunoSEQ multiplex PCR; TCRdb keeps in-frame clones, though not all of them. Of 200,000 to 300,000 clones listed, almost 85% were seen once; the top ten hold 1.5% to 2%. The sample taken for sequencing was PBMCs. Receptors were obtained from a woman aged 40 to 50 in good health and CMV-seropositive. CDR3s include the opening cysteine and the closing phenylalanine or tryptophan. The D gene is left open where the match is weak. Only some rows state a clone size, as once, few, many or a class for expanded clones.

d_gene: TRBD1
v_gene: TRBV2
abundance: few
j_gene: TRBJ1-1
CDR3nt: TGTGCCAGCAGAGACAGGGAGAACACTGAAGCTTTCTTT
CDR3aa: CASRDRENTEAFF

d_gene: TRBD1
v_gene: TRBV27
abundance: NA
j_gene: TRBJ2-1
CDR3nt: TGTGCCAGCAGGGACAGGGGGGATGAGCAGTTCTTC
CDR3aa: CASRDRGDEQFF

d_gene: NA
v_gene: TRBV7-6
abundance: NA
j_gene: TRBJ2-5
CDR3nt: TGTGCCAGCAGCTCCGACAGGGCCCGGGGGGAGACCCAGTACTTC
CDR3aa: CASSSDRARGETQYF

d_gene: TRBD2
v_gene: TRBV29-1
abundance: NA
j_gene: TRBJ2-7
CDR3nt: TGCAGCGTTGAAGATTATCGGCGGTCGACTAGCGGGAGTGGCGAGCAGTACTTC
CDR3aa: CSVEDYRRSTSGSGEQYF

d_gene: NA
v_gene: TRBV7-2
abundance: NA
j_gene: TRBJ1-5
CDR3nt: TGTGCCAGCAGCTTAGCGGCCCATAGCAATCAGCCCCAGCATTTT
CDR3aa: CASSLAAHSNQPQHF

d_gene: NA
v_gene: TRBV5-1
abundance: NA
j_gene: TRBJ2-7
CDR3nt: TGCGCCAGGGCAAGAGTCTCGGGCGAGCAGTACTTC
CDR3aa: CARARVSGEQYF

d_gene: TRBD2
v_gene: TRBV11-3
abundance: NA
j_gene: TRBJ2-7
CDR3nt: TGTGCCAGCAGCTTAGATGGGGCTAGCGGGAGCCACGAGCAGTACTTC
CDR3aa: CASSLDGASGSHEQYF

d_gene: NA
v_gene: TRBV28
abundance: NA
j_gene: TRBJ2-5
CDR3nt: TGTGCCACTACGGGATGGGGAGAGACCCAGTACTTC
CDR3aa: CATTGWGETQYF

d_gene: TRBD2
v_gene: TRBV28
abundance: NA
j_gene: TRBJ2-2
CDR3nt: TGTGCCAGCAGTTCCCCTAGCGGAAACACCGGGGAGCTGTCTTTT
CDR3aa: CASSSPSGNTGELSF

d_gene: TRBD1
v_gene: TRBV5-4
abundance: NA
j_gene: TRBJ1-2
CDR3nt: TGTGCCAGCAGCTTGGTTGACAGGGCTATTCATGGCTACACCTTC
CDR3aa: CASSLVDRAIHGYTF

d_gene: TRBD1
v_gene: TRBV4-2
abundance: NA
j_gene: TRBJ2-6
CDR3nt: TGTGCCAGCAGCCATCGACAGGGGGGGGCCAACGTCCTGACTTTC
CDR3aa: CASSHRQGGANVLTF

d_gene: TRBD1
v_gene: TRBV14
abundance: NA
j_gene: TRBJ1-1
CDR3nt: TGTGCCAGCAGTCACGGGACAGGGGCTTTCTTT
CDR3aa: CASSHGTGAFF

d_gene: NA
v_gene: TRBV30
abundance: NA
j_gene: TRBJ1-6
CDR3nt: TGTGCCTCGCAAGACTCTAATTCACCCCTCCACTTT
CDR3aa: CASQDSNSPLHF

d_gene: NA
v_gene: TRBV30
abundance: NA
j_gene: TRBJ2-7
CDR3nt: TGTGCCTGGACTAGGAATGACTACGAGCAGTACTTC
CDR3aa: CAWTRNDYEQYF

d_gene: TRBD1
v_gene: TRBV7-3
abundance: NA
j_gene: TRBJ1-1
CDR3nt: TGTGCCAGCAGCTCACAGGGGGGTGAAGCTTTCTTT
CDR3aa: CASSSQGGEAFF

d_gene: TRBD1
v_gene: TRBV7-9
abundance: once
j_gene: TRBJ1-5
CDR3nt: TGTGCCAGCAGCCGGGACAGGGGATCGCATCAGCCCCAGCATTTT
CDR3aa: CASSRDRGSHQPQHF

d_gene: NA
v_gene: TRBV19
abundance: NA
j_gene: TRBJ2-5
CDR3nt: TGTGCCAGTGGTGGACAGCACCAAGAGACCCAGTACTTC
CDR3aa: CASGGQHQETQYF

d_gene: TRBD2
v_gene: TRBV27
abundance: NA
j_gene: TRBJ2-4
CDR3nt: TGTGCCAGCGACCCTAGCGGGAGGGCCCAAGGGGGCATTCAGTACTTC
CDR3aa: CASDPSGRAQGGIQYF

d_gene: NA
v_gene: TRBV4-3
abundance: NA
j_gene: TRBJ2-7
CDR3nt: TGCGCCAGCAGCCAAGATCAAACGAGCTCCTACGAGCAGTACTTC
CDR3aa: CASSQDQTSSYEQYF

d_gene: NA
v_gene: TRBV11-2
abundance: NA
j_gene: TRBJ1-2
CDR3nt: TGTGCCAGCAGCTTAGCGGGAGGGAGCGGCTACACCTTC
CDR3aa: CASSLAGGSGYTF

d_gene: NA
v_gene: TRBV7-9
abundance: NA
j_gene: TRBJ2-3
CDR3nt: TGTGCCACCGGGGGTAACACAGATACGCAGTATTTT
CDR3aa: CATGGNTDTQYF